The 31 T cell receptor beta chains below were found in one sample sequenced in a study of metastatic and nonmetastatic thyroid tumors (TCRdb year 2020). No treatment had been received by any patient before thyroid surgery. The receptor library was made with PCR. The data were produced on an Illumina HiSeq 4000. In TCRdb, the public reads were trimmed at Q25 with fastp and aligned with MiXCR, with productive beta chains retained. This sample is represented by 30,000 to 35,000 clones; 20% to 25% of them were singletons. The ten largest make up over 2.5% of the sample. The sample comprised tumor tissue. These receptor sequences come from a male donor with papillary thyroid cancer or a benign thyroid nodule (not recorded which). Some clones in this sample may be carry-over from other donors' samples.

Concerning this clone itself: A much larger clonotype is one base distant, so this may be a read error. CDR3 loop: CSASWAGHASTEAFF. For the CDR3, the DNA is TGCAGTGCTAGTTGGGCAGGTCATGCGAGCACTGAAGCTTTCTTT. The chain has TRBV20-1 and TRBJ1-1; D not resolved. Trimming took 3 bases from V and 4 from J, leaving 18 bases between them. CDR1 DFQATT and CDR2 SNEGSKA come from the germline V gene (reference sequence). The CDR3 runs to 15 residues.

Points on this clone: The junction differs from germline at one of its ends, possibly a read error. The V and J genes are TRBV6-1 and TRBJ1-1; D gene unclear. Germline V gives CDR1 MNHNS, CDR2 SASEGT. The CDR3 runs to 13 residues. The CDR3 nucleotides read TGTGCCAGCAGTGATGGCTTCAACAATGAAGATTTCTTT. Its protein is CASSDGFNNEDFF.

By share, this clone counts as medium-sized. The gene calls are TRBV20-1 and TRBJ1-6; 10 bases match TRBD1. The CDR3 extends over 13 amino acids. V lost 5 bases, J lost 8 bases, and 3 bases stayed unmatched. Germline-derived CDR1 and CDR2 are DFQATT and SNEGSKA (reference sequence). The CDR3 reads CSAPTGGDSPLHF. CDR3 bases: TGCAGTGCTCCGACAGGGGGCGATTCACCCCTCCACTTT.

In its sample, this clone ranks as medium-sized. The chain uses TRBV19 and TRBJ2-7; TRBD1 is a possible D gene (6 bases). The germline V gene has CDR1 LNHDA and CDR2 SQIVND (reference sequence). V lost 5 bases to trimming and J lost 3 bases, with 11 bases between them. This CDR3 has 13 amino acids. In nucleotides, the CDR3 is TGTGCCAGTAGTTTGGCAGGGGTCTACGAGCAGTACTTC. Translation gives CASSLAGVYEQYF.

This clone appeared many times. This sequence joins TRBV11-2 and TRBJ2-1; D uncertain. Per germline, CDR1 SGHAT and CDR2 FQNNGV. Trimming took off 1 base at V and 4 bases at J, with 5 bases between the two ends. The CDR3 is made up of 13 amino acids. CDR3 DNA sequence: TGTGCCAGCAGCTTAGTAGCATACAATGAGCAGTTCTTC. Protein product: CASSLVAYNEQFF.

This clone was found many times. The chain joins TRBV20-1 to TRBJ2-3; 14 nucleotides align to TRBD2. This CDR3 has 15 residues. The V and J ends lost 6 bases and 2 bases, in that order; junction bases with no gene match: 4. The germline gives CDR1 DFQATT, CDR2 SNEGSKA (reference sequence). The CDR3 region is CSAPGLAGATDTQYF. In DNA, the CDR3 is TGCAGTGCACCGGGACTAGCGGGAGCCACAGATACGCAGTATTTT.

This clone occurred a few times. The junction and the germline gene differ at one end; a read error may be behind it. CDR3 region: CAWARQGTRGTEASF. DNA for the CDR3: TGTGCCTGGGCTAGACAGGGGACGAGAGGTACTGAAGCTTCCTTT. The J gene is TRBJ1-1, the V gene TRBV30, with 8 nucleotides matching TRBD1. CDR3 size: 15 residues. Germline CDR1 GTSNPN, CDR2 SVGIG (reference sequence). The full variable domain, with the rest looked up from reference TRBV30 and TRBJ1-1, is SQTIHQWPATLVQPVGSPLSLECTVEGTSNPNLYWYRQAAGRGLQLLFYSVGIGQISSEVPQNLSASRPQDRQFILSSKKLLLSDSGFYLCAWARQGTRGTEASFGQGTRLTVV.

The genes are TRBV11-3 and TRBJ2-3; 7 nucleotides agree with TRBD2. With 1 base clipped from V and 5 bases from J, the junction kept 6 bases outside the gene matches. Germline V CDR1 and CDR2: SGHNT, YENEEA. The CDR3 has 15 residues. CDR3 coding DNA: TGTGCCAGCAGCTTAGCCAGCGGGGCGGAAGATACGCAGTATTTT. Encoded protein: CASSLASGAEDTQYF. Full variable domain (rest looked up from reference TRBV11-3 and TRBJ2-3): EAGVVQSPRYKIIEKKQPVAFWCNPISGHNTLYWYLQNLGQGPELLIRYENEEAVDDSQLPKDRFSAERLKGVDSTLKIQPAELGDSAVYLCASSLASGAEDTQYFGPGTRLTVL.

This clone was observed a handful of times. One end of the junction fails to match germline, which may point to a read error. This chain joins TRBV6-1 and TRBJ2-7; 8 nucleotides match TRBD2. The CDR3 contains 14 residues. Per germline, CDR1 MNHNS and CDR2 SASEGT. CDR3 coding DNA: TGTGCCAGCAAGGGTTCGGGAGGGCCCTACCAGCAGTACTTC. Protein sequence: CASKGSGGPYQQYF.

This clone is termed medium-sized (0.01 to 0.1%). This rearrangement joins TRBV19 to TRBJ1-5, with 9 bases fitting TRBD1. Looked up from germline, CDR1 is LNHDA and CDR2 is SQIVND (reference sequence). Trimming took 6 bases from V and 1 from J; bases not matched to a gene: 4. This CDR3 has 15 residues. As DNA, the CDR3 is TGTGCCAGTAGGGACAGGGGCTTAAGCAATCAGCCCCAGCATTTT. This encodes CASRDRGLSNQPQHF.

The V and J genes are TRBV28 and TRBJ2-7, with 8 positions matching TRBD2. Germline V gives CDR1 MDHEN, CDR2 SYDVKM. J gave up 3 bases and V 5 bases, and 6 bases lay outside the gene matches. This CDR3 region has 14 residues. The CDR3 region is CASSPGTRGYEQYF. CDR3 bases: TGTGCCAGCAGTCCCGGGACTAGGGGCTACGAGCAGTACTTC.

The chain uses TRBV4-1 and TRBJ1-2; unclear D gene. This CDR3 comprises 15 residues. Germline loops: CDR1 MGHRA, CDR2 YSYEKL. The V end was cut by 0 bases, the J end by 4 bases, with 12 bases between. The CDR3 protein is CASSQDPAGSYGYTF. The CDR3 coding sequence is TGCGCCAGCAGCCAAGATCCAGCCGGATCCTATGGCTACACCTTC.

This clone has a count of ten or more. This sequence joins TRBV11-1 and TRBJ2-1; possible D gene TRBD1, 7 bases. CDR3 size: 16 residues. Germline V gives CDR1 SGHAT, CDR2 FQDESV (reference sequence). The V end was cut by 5 bases, the J end by 0 bases, with 14 bases between. The DNA of the CDR3 is TGTGCCAGCAGCAGGCCAGGGGGGAGCTCCTACAATGAGCAGTTCTTC. Residues: CASSRPGGSSYNEQFF.

The rearrangement uses TRBV4-3 and TRBJ2-7; 10 bases line up with TRBD2. This CDR3 is 15 amino acids long. J was trimmed by 3 bases and V by 4 bases; bases with no gene match: 6. Germline CDR1 reads LGHNA; CDR2 reads YSLEER. The CDR3 spells CASSRSTSGFYEQYF. In DNA form, the CDR3 reads TGCGCCAGCAGCCGATCGACTAGCGGGTTCTACGAGCAGTACTTC.

This clone was observed many times. The chain combines TRBV20-1 with TRBJ1-6, with TRBD1 identical over 9 bases. There are 14 residues in the CDR3. Losses at the gene ends were 6 bases for V and 8 bases for J; bases not matched to a gene: 8. Germline loops: CDR1 DFQATT, CDR2 SNEGSKA (reference sequence). CDR3 protein: CSAIQQGAYSPLHF. CDR3 nucleotide sequence: TGCAGTGCCATACAACAGGGGGCCTATTCACCCCTCCACTTT.

Sample share makes this clone medium-sized. J is TRBJ1-1 and V is TRBV28; D remains ambiguous. Per the germline V gene, CDR1 is MDHEN and CDR2 is SYDVKM. The V end lost 6 bases, the J end lost 0 bases, and 17 bases lay between the germline ends. This CDR3 comprises 16 residues. Here the CDR3 DNA reads TGTGCCAGCAGACGACTCCCCCAGCTGATGAACACTGAAGCTTTCTTT. Its protein is CASRRLPQLMNTEAFF. The full variable domain, completed using reference TRBV28 and TRBJ1-1, is DVKVTQSSRYLVKRTGEKVFLECVQDMDHENMFWYRQDPGLGLRLIYFSYDVKMKEKGDIPEGYSVSREKKERFSLILESASTNQTSMYLCASRRLPQLMNTEAFFGQGTRLTVV.

This clone was picked up many times. CDR3 nucleotide sequence: TGCGCCAGCAGTAGACTAGCGGGTTACACAGATACGCAGTATTTT. It yields the protein CASSRLAGYTDTQYF. The rearrangement joins TRBV10-2 to TRBJ2-3; 10 bases agree with TRBD2. CDR1 and CDR2 from the germline V gene are WSHSY and SAAADI. This CDR3 region has 15 residues. The junction had 4 bases not matched to a gene; V was cut back by 5 bases and J by 2 bases.

This clone was counted only a few times. The chain has TRBV7-2 and TRBJ2-7; D is unresolved. The V end was cut by 8 bases, the J end by 3 bases, with 11 bases between. This CDR3 is built from 12 residues. Germline V gene sequence: CDR1 SGHTA, CDR2 FQGNSA. Written as DNA, the CDR3 is TGTGCCAGCGCCATATCGGGCTACGAGCAGTACTTC. Protein: CASAISGYEQYF.

Details on this clone: No conserved phenylalanine or tryptophan is present at the end of the CDR3, so a read error is the likely explanation. The J gene is TRBJ1-6, the V gene TRBV28; tentative D call: TRBD1 (6 bases). The CDR3 sequence is 14 residues long. The V end lost 6 bases, the J end lost 13 bases, and 19 bases lay between the germline ends. Germline V gene data show CDR1 as MDHEN and CDR2 as SYDVKM. The CDR3 region has the DNA TGTGCCAGCAGCTCGACAGGCCGGGTCACCCCCCTCCACCTT. Protein: CASSSTGRVTPLHL.

This clone was seen once. The gene calls are TRBV7-3 and TRBJ1-5; 9 positions agree with TRBD1. Looked up from germline, CDR1 is SGHTA and CDR2 is FQGTGA. This CDR3 region has 15 residues. The V and J ends lost 0 bases and 6 bases, in that order; junction bases with no gene match: 3. The CDR3 here is CASSLTGGQGQPQHF. DNA for the CDR3: TGTGCCAGCAGCTTAACCGGGGGACAGGGTCAGCCCCAGCATTTT.

By sample share, this clone is medium-sized. The chain employs TRBV28 and TRBJ2-7; no reliable D call. This CDR3 is 16 amino acids long. Between the trimmed V and J ends, which lost 6 bases and 2 bases, there was a span of 20 bases. Germline V lookup: CDR1 MDHEN, CDR2 SYDVKM. CDR3 residues: CASSPNLSKGPYEQYF. The CDR3 coding sequence is TGTGCCAGCAGCCCAAACCTATCAAAAGGCCCCTACGAGCAGTACTTC. Full variable domain (remainder filled in from reference TRBV28 and TRBJ2-7): DVKVTQSSRYLVKRTGEKVFLECVQDMDHENMFWYRQDPGLGLRLIYFSYDVKMKEKGDIPEGYSVSREKKERFSLILESASTNQTSMYLCASSPNLSKGPYEQYFGPGTRLTVT.

This clone was found many times. The rearrangement links TRBV7-2 to TRBJ2-2; 8 bases align to TRBD2. After removal of 4 bases from V and 4 bases from J, the junction contained 11 bases not matched to a gene. CDR1 and CDR2 from the germline V gene are SGHTA and FQGNSA. The CDR3 spans 17 residues. For the CDR3, the DNA is TGTGCCAGCAGCTACCCCCCGGGGGGGGCGGCCACCGGGGAGCTGTTTTTT. Residues: CASSYPPGGAATGELFF.

This clone appeared a single time. V is TRBV5-5 and J is TRBJ2-1; 8 positions match TRBD1. The ends lost 3 bases at V and 7 bases at J; junction bases unmatched: 9. The CDR3 contains 15 residues. The germline V gene encodes CDR1 SGHKS and CDR2 YYEKEE (reference sequence). DNA for the CDR3: TGTGCCAGCAGCTCTCTCCGGGACAGGCCAAATGAGCAGTTCTTC. It is translated as CASSSLRDRPNEQFF. The full variable domain, rest sourced from reference TRBV5-5 and TRBJ2-1, is DAGVTQSPTHLIKTRGQQVTLRCSPISGHKSVSWYQQVLGQGPQFIFQYYEKEERGRGNFPDRFSARQFPNYSSELNVNALLLGDSALYLCASSSLRDRPNEQFFGPGTRLTVL.

This clone showed up just a few times. This chain connects TRBV6-1 to TRBJ2-1, with 8 positions matching TRBD1. The junction had 10 bases not matched to a gene; V was cut back by 7 bases and J by 8 bases. The CDR3 runs to 14 residues. Germline CDR1 reads MNHNS; CDR2 reads SASEGT. The DNA of the CDR3 is TGTGCCAGCAAAGGACAGGGTAGGGTGGATGAGCAGTTCTTC. It codes for CASKGQGRVDEQFF.

The chain couples TRBV5-4 to TRBJ2-3; possibly TRBD2 for D (6 bases). There are 15 residues in the CDR3. Germline V gives CDR1 SGHNT, CDR2 YYREEE (reference sequence). With 0 bases removed from V and 1 base from J, the gap between germline ends came to 9 bases. The DNA for the CDR3 is TGTGCCAGCAGCTTGGGGCGGGAAGGCACAGATACGCAGTATTTT. It yields the protein CASSLGREGTDTQYF.

The rearrangement links TRBV7-9 to TRBJ1-1, with D tentatively TRBD1 (5 bases). V lost 5 bases and J lost 11, with 15 bases in between. The CDR3 has 12 amino acids. The V gene's germline CDR1 is SEHNR and CDR2 FQNEAQ (reference sequence). CDR3 DNA sequence: TGTGCCAGCAGCGCCTCAGGGTTGGGTGCTTTCTTT. Translated, it gives CASSASGLGAFF.

This sequence joins TRBV11-2 and TRBJ2-2, with D maybe TRBD1 (6 bases). CDR3 size: 15 residues. V lost 5 bases to trimming and J lost 3 bases, with 13 bases between them. Germline CDR1 SGHAT, CDR2 FQNNGV. CDR3 DNA: TGTGCCAGCAGCCCACGGGACATCTACACCGGGGAGCTGTTTTTT. It is translated as CASSPRDIYTGELFF.

V gene TRBV4-3 combines with J gene TRBJ2-7; TRBD1 might be the D (6 bases). Trimming took off 2 bases at V and 1 base at J, with 12 bases between the two ends. The V gene's germline CDR1 is LGHNA and CDR2 YSLEER. This CDR3 is 15 amino acids long. CDR3 in amino acids: CASSQYRDLSYEQYF. CDR3 sequence (DNA): TGCGCCAGCAGCCAATACAGGGACCTGTCCTACGAGCAGTACTTC.

This clone was counted ten times or more. A single base separates this from a much larger clone, so it may be a read error. This likely comes from a read error, as the CDR3 has no conserved phenylalanine or tryptophan at its end. The rearrangement links TRBV28 to TRBJ1-5; D is undetermined. The CDR3 has 13 residues. Germline V lookup: CDR1 MDHEN, CDR2 SYDVKM. Trimming left V 6 bases short and J 0 bases short, with 6 bases between. CDR3 nucleotide sequence: TGTGCCAGCAGGGGGAATAGCAATCAGCCCCAGCATCTT. Encoded protein: CASRGNSNQPQHL.

The rearrangement links TRBV30 to TRBJ1-2; a possible D gene is TRBD1 (5 bases). Per the germline V gene, CDR1 is GTSNPN and CDR2 is SVGIG (reference sequence). CDR3 length: 12 residues. Trimming cost V 6 bases and J 3 bases, with 11 bases left between them. The CDR3 sequence: CACKQGDYGYTF. In DNA form, the CDR3 reads TGTGCCTGCAAACAAGGGGACTATGGCTACACCTTC.

The table lists this clone with many counts. The CDR3 reads CASSGGEGTSSPLHF. DNA for the CDR3: TGCGCCAGCAGTGGGGGGGAGGGCACGAGTTCACCCCTCCACTTT. V is TRBV10-2 and J is TRBJ1-6; a weak D match, TRBD1 (5 bases). The germline V gene encodes CDR1 WSHSY and CDR2 SAAADI. CDR3 length: 15 residues. With 4 bases removed from V and 9 bases from J, the gap between germline ends came to 16 bases.